This T cell receptor (beta chain) was documented in a study of T cell clonotyping in hematopoietic cell transplantation. The study, taken as a whole, reports: At the given depth, recipient repertoires were over 95% de novo clonotypes.

The CDR3 runs to 13 residues. The V and J ends lost 7 bases and 0 bases respectively, with 12 bases between them. The germline V gene has CDR1 SQVTM and CDR2 ANQGSEA. Sequenced by immunoSEQ multiplex PCR; TCRdb stores in-frame clones only, minus some. The sample shows some 11,000 clones, about half of them seen only once. Comments on this clone: No antigen is known for it.

Sequencing was performed on PBMCs, taken 30 days after allogeneic stem cell transplant. V usage is TRBV29-1 and J usage is TRBJ1-2; the D is unclear. This receptor was identified in a male patient between 45 and 60 years old who had an allogeneic stem cell transplant from an unrelated donor, so the T cells may come from the graft donor. Some clones in this sample may be carry-over from other donors' samples. CDR3 amino acids: CSAQIRPNYGYTF. CDR3 DNA: TGCAGCGCACAGATCAGGCCTAACTATGGCTACACCTTC.